This T cell receptor beta chain was sequenced for a study of regulatory T cells in long-lasting Graves disease. For the study at large: More than 5 years of antithyroid drugs with positive TSH receptor antibodies defined persistent Graves' disease. Study conclusions and caveats: Exclusively peripheral blood, rather than thyroid tissue, was studied.

Time point in this sample: persistent/refractory GD, antithyroid drugs over 5 years with positive TRAb. The TCR library was made from RNA that had been extracted from PBMCs in TRIzol. With V trimmed by 6 bases and J by 2 bases, 14 bases remained unmatched. This CDR3 has 18 residues. Germline V gives CDR1 MDHEN, CDR2 SYDVKM. With iRepertoire HTBI primers and Arm-PCR of CDR3 regions, TCR beta libraries were built. TCRdb recomputed calls from the multiplex PCR reads with MiXCR, one row per CDR3 protein. The table shows about 420,000 distinct CDR3 sequences, with about 25% occurring only once. With respect to this clonotype: Antigen: not known.

Sequenced material: peripheral blood mononuclear cells (PBMCs), taken when the disease was refractory, from a patient treated with antithyroid drugs. This sequence originates from a female donor with Graves disease. The rearrangement links TRBV28 to TRBJ2-4, with 9 nucleotides matching TRBD1. CDR3 DNA: TGTGCCAGCAGCACCATTCCAACAGGGGGCTCACCCAAAAACATTCAGTACTTC. The encoded protein is CASSTIPTGGSPKNIQYF.